This TCR beta chain was sequenced in a study of cytomegalovirus exposure and HLA in healthy donors. Study as a whole: Assignment to the Caucasian-associated ancestry cluster applied to 75% to 85% of the roughly 410 genotyped donors. Overall study findings and caveats: Among the CMV-associated chains, a few were confirmed in vitro as specific for CMV antigens. Several of the most significant clusters were apparently associated with common viral pathogens in a later analysis.

Healthy bone marrow donors supplied every sample. The trim removed 2 bases at V and 5 bases at J, leaving 7 bases unmatched. CDR1 and CDR2 from the germline V gene are GTSNPN and SVGIG (reference sequence). The CDR3 length is 15 residues. As for this clone: The antigen remains undetermined.

Primers: 60 Vbeta forward and 13 Jbeta reverse. Clones were read by immunoSEQ multiplex PCR, and TCRdb kept only the in-frame ones, dropping some. Seen here are 70,000 or so clones, less than 70% observed once, and the top ten hold about a tenth. The chain has TRBV30 and TRBJ1-1; TRBD1 matches 11 bases. This clonotype was obtained from a woman in her thirties in good health and CMV-seronegative. The specimen sequenced was PBMCs. DNA of the CDR3: TGTGCCTGGAGTACACGGACAGGGGGCCGGACTGAAGCTTTCTTT. Translating it yields CAWSTRTGGRTEAFF.